A selection of T cell receptor beta chains follows, all from one sample in a study of CD8+CD57+ T cells in acquired aplastic anemia. Each CDR3 protein is one row after TCRdb ran MiXCR on the reads. The repertoire holds about 95,000 distinct CDR3 sequences, with approximately 73% as singletons. The sample consisted of sorted CD4+, CD8+, or CD8+CD57+ T cells (not recorded which) from PBMCs. The receptors shown here come from a human donor with aplastic anemia. The CDR3 runs from the conserved cysteine through the conserved F or W.

J gene: TRBJ2-2
V gene: TRBV19
CDR3 protein: CASRRPTDTGELFF

J gene: TRBJ1-6
V gene: TRBV19
CDR3 protein: CASSIAAGAVGSPLHF

J gene: TRBJ1-1
V gene: TRBV7-2
CDR3 protein: CASSVRGTNTEAFF

J gene: TRBJ1-2
V gene: TRBV25-1
CDR3 protein: CASSEPSWPTRGGYTF

J gene: -
V gene: TRBV7-9
CDR3 protein: CASSSRAQETQYF

J gene: TRBJ1-5
V gene: TRBV2
CDR3 protein: CASTGMGSNQPQHF

J gene: TRBJ2-3
V gene: TRBV20-1
CDR3 protein: CSVRTGGTDTQYF

J gene: TRBJ2-1
V gene: TRBV2
CDR3 protein: CASSIVTYNEQFF

J gene: TRBJ2-5
V gene: TRBV20-1
CDR3 protein: CSAIGTGQETQYF

J gene: TRBJ1-6
V gene: TRBV12-3/TRBV12-4
CDR3 protein: CASSFNRAHSPLHF

J gene: TRBJ2-7
V gene: TRBV20-1
CDR3 protein: CSASRQGVDEQYF

J gene: TRBJ2-5
V gene: TRBV14
CDR3 protein: CASSQEVASRTQYF

J gene: TRBJ1-4
V gene: TRBV20-1
CDR3 protein: CSVGQVNEKLFF

J gene: TRBJ1-5
V gene: TRBV20-1
CDR3 protein: CSASRDTSNQPQHF

J gene: TRBJ1-1
V gene: TRBV24-1
CDR3 protein: CATVAPNAPVNTEASF

J gene: TRBJ2-7
V gene: TRBV10-3
CDR3 protein: CAISATEGPYEQYF

J gene: TRBJ1-2
V gene: TRBV7-2
CDR3 protein: CASSSRDSGNGYTF

J gene: TRBJ2-1
V gene: TRBV29-1
CDR3 protein: CSVEARVGYNEQFF

J gene: TRBJ1-6
V gene: TRBV2
CDR3 protein: CASIRGQAYNSPLHF

J gene: TRBJ1-6
V gene: TRBV20-1
CDR3 protein: CSVKGQNNSPLHF

J gene: TRBJ2-5
V gene: TRBV7-9
CDR3 protein: CASSLVAPGQTQYF

J gene: TRBJ2-7
V gene: TRBV20-1
CDR3 protein: CSARRQMTAGYEQYF

J gene: TRBJ2-7
V gene: TRBV20-1
CDR3 protein: CSARRPENYEQYF

J gene: -
V gene: TRBV2
CDR3 protein: CASRRDLYNEQFF

J gene: TRBJ1-1
V gene: TRBV6-1
CDR3 protein: CASIKADRNTEAFF

J gene: TRBJ1-3
V gene: TRBV10-3
CDR3 protein: CASTSGDLAGNTIYF

J gene: TRBJ2-7
V gene: TRBV7-9
CDR3 protein: CASSSTDLEEQYF

J gene: TRBJ2-6
V gene: TRBV3-1
CDR3 protein: CASSQDRFGANVLTF

J gene: TRBJ2-3
V gene: TRBV24-1
CDR3 protein: CATSDLPDTQYF

J gene: TRBJ1-6
V gene: TRBV19
CDR3 protein: CASSILRKNSPLHF

J gene: TRBJ2-1
V gene: TRBV19
CDR3 protein: CASRVPGPINEQFF

J gene: TRBJ2-5
V gene: TRBV2
CDR3 protein: CASSERDKETQYF

J gene: TRBJ2-5
V gene: TRBV7-3
CDR3 protein: CASSLGSGQRETQYF

J gene: TRBJ2-7
V gene: TRBV10-1
CDR3 protein: CASSDTSTDEQYF

J gene: TRBJ1-1
V gene: TRBV9
CDR3 protein: CASNPFKGQPF